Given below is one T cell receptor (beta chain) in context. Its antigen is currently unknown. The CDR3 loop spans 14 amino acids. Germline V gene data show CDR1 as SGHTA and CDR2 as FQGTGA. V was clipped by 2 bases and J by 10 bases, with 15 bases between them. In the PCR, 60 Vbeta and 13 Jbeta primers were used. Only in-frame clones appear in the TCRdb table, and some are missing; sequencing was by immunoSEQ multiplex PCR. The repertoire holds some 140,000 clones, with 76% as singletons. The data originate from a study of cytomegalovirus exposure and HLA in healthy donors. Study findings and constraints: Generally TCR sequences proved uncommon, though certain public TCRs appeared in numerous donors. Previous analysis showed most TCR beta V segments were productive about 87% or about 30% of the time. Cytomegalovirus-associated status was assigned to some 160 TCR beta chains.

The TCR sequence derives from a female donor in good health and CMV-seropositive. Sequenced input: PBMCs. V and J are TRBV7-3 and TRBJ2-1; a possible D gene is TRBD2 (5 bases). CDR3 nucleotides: TGTGCCAGCAGCTTAGCCCTAGCCCCGAAGGAGCAGTTCTTC. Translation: CASSLALAPKEQFF.